The clone carrying this T cell receptor (beta chain) was picked up many times. Its specificity is not known. The sequence runs out 3 residues before the end of the CDR3; the remainder is reconstructed from the germline J gene. Clones were read by immunoSEQ multiplex PCR, and TCRdb kept only the in-frame ones, dropping some. The table lists approximately 35,000 clones, with no singletons. The data are from a study of T cell clonality in common variable immunodeficiency. Study findings and constraints: CVID subjects shared fewer TCRbeta clones than healthy controls did. In common variable immunodeficiency, TCR beta chains reportedly carried fewer deletions and N-nucleotide insertions.

This CDR3 is built from 14 residues. V was shortened by 2 bases and J by 7 bases, with 15 bases between the two germline ends. Germline values: CDR1 DFQATT, CDR2 SNEGSKA (reference sequence). Sequenced input: peripheral blood mononuclear cells. This chain connects TRBV20-1 to TRBJ1-5; weak D call: TRBD1 (5 bases). The source is a human donor with common variable immunodeficiency. The CDR3 reads CSARMGQGSQPQHF. CDR3 DNA, as far as it was read: TGCAGTGCTAGAATGGGCCAGGGATCGCAGCCC.